This T cell receptor (beta chain) derives from a study of neurological immune-mediated disorders. Study-wide points: Private repertoires in all groups were suggested by the absence of shared CDR3 amino acid sequences among expanded clones across subjects.

Notes on this clonotype: Its antigen is as yet unknown.

Sample time point: longitudinal time-point 2. Unsorted libraries were prepared from 2 million PBMCs that had been stored at -80 C. The germline V and J ends were trimmed by 1 base and 7 bases, with 11 bases remaining between them. The CDR3 sequence is 13 residues long. A 10-nucleotide random UMI tagged transcripts in template-switch 5'RACE cDNA synthesis. Every sequencing run generated over 160 million TCR-beta sequences from 15-18 subjects. TCRdb itself ran the 5' RACE reads through MiXCR, one entry per CDR3 protein. The sample lists some 100,000 distinct CDR3 sequences, around 14% occurring once. The sample consisted of PBMCs. The V call is TRBV12-3 or TRBV12-4, the J call TRBJ2-7; no clear D gene. The sequence was collected from a female donor with HTLV-1-associated myelopathy (HAM/TSP). The CDR3 DNA is TGTGCCAGCAGTTTAGGACAACTGGGGGAGCAGTACTTC. Amino acid sequence: CASSLGQLGEQYF.